This T cell receptor (beta chain) comes out of a study of Graves' ophthalmopathy and Graves' hyperthyroidism. Across the whole study: Researchers obtained peripheral blood at initial diagnosis, before any treatment had begun.

This clonotype was counted many times. Transcripts of RNA were the source for amplifying TCR beta CDR3 regions. RT-PCR in the first round used HTBI primers; a second-round multiplex PCR followed. TCRdb re-called the multiplex PCR reads through MiXCR, storing one row per CDR3 protein. The sample has 650,000 to 800,000 distinct CDR3 sequences, roughly two fifths seen once. Germline values: CDR1 ENHRY, CDR2 SYGVKD. The germline V and J ends were trimmed by 10 bases and 3 bases, with 19 bases remaining between them. The CDR3 is made up of 14 amino acids. Ophthalmopathy donors were characterized by moderate-to-severe activity, CAS of at least 3, NOSPECS of at least 4, and duration under 3 months.

The chain carries TRBV10-3 and TRBJ2-7; TRBD1 might be the D (6 bases). This sequence was found in an adult man with Graves' ophthalmopathy. The sequencing sample was made of peripheral blood. The CDR3 DNA follows: TGTGCCACCGCTCTAAGGGACACCAACTACGAGCAGTACTTC. Amino acids: CATALRDTNYEQYF.